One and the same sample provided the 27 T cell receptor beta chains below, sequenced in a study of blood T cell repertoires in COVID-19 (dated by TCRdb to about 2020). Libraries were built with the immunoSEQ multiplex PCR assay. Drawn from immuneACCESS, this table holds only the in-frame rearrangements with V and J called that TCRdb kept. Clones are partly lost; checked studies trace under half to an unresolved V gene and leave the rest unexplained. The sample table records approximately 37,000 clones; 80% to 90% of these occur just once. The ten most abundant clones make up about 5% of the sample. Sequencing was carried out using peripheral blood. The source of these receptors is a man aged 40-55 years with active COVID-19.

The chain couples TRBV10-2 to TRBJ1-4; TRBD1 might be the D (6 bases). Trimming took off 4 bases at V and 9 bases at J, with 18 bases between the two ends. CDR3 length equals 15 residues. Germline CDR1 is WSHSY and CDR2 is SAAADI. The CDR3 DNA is TGCGCCAGCAGTGGGGGTGTCAGGGGAGGGAAAAAACTGTTTTTT. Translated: CASSGGVRGGKKLFF.

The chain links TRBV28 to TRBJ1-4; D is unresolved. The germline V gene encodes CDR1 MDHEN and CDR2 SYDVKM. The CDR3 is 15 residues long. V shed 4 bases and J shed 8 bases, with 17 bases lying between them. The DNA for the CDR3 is TGTGCCAGCAGTTCTCCGACGGGATTGGGGGAAAAACTGTTTTTT. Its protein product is CASSSPTGLGEKLFF.

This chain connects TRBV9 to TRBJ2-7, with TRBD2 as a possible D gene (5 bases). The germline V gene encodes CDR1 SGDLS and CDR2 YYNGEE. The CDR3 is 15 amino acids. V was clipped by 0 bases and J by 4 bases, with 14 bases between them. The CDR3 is CASSVGHSGPYEQYF. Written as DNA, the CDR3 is TGTGCCAGCAGCGTAGGTCACAGCGGACCTTACGAGCAGTACTTC.

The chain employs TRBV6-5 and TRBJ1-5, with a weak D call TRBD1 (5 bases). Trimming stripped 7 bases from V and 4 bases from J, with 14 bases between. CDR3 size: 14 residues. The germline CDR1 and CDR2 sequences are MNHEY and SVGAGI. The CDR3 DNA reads TGTGCCAGCACCAATGGGGAGGGGAATCAGCCCCAGCATTTT. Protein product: CASTNGEGNQPQHF.

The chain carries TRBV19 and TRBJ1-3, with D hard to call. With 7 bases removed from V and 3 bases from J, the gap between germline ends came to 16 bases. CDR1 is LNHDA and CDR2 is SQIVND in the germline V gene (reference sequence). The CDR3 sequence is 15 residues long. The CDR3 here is CASTIGGLFGNTIYF. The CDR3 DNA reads TGTGCCAGTACCATAGGAGGGCTGTTTGGAAACACCATATATTTT.

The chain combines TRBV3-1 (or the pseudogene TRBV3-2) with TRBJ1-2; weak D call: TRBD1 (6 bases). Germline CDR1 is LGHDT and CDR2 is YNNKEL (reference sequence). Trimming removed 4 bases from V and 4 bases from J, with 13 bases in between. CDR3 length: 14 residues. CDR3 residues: CASSPRGATYGYTF. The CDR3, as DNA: TGTGCCAGCAGCCCCCGGGGGGCAACCTATGGCTACACCTTC.

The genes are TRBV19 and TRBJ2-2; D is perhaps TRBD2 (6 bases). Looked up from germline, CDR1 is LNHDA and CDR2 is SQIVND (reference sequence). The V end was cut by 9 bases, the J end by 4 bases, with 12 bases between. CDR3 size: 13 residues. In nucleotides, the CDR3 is TGTGCCAGCGCCCCGGGGGTCACCGGGGAGCTGTTTTTT. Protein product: CASAPGVTGELFF.

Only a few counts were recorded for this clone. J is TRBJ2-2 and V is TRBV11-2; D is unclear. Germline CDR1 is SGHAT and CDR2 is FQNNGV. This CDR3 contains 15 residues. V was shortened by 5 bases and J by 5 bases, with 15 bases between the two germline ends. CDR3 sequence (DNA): TGTGCCAGCAGCAGGTCGGCACTACGTACCGGGGAGCTGTTTTTT. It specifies CASSRSALRTGELFF.

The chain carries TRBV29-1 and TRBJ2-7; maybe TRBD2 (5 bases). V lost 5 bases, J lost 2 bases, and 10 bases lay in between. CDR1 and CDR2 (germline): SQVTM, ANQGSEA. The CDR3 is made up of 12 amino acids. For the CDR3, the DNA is TGCAGCGTTACCGGGATCACCTACGAGCAGTACTTC. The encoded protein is CSVTGITYEQYF.

The CDR3, as DNA: TGTGCCAGCAGTGAAGGTCTAGCGAACACCGGGGAGCTGTTTTTT. It codes for CASSEGLANTGELFF. The genes are TRBV2 and TRBJ2-2; D ambiguous. The CDR3 is 15 amino acids. CDR1 is SNHLY, CDR2 FYNNEI, per germline. Between the trimmed V and J ends, which lost 1 base and 0 bases, there was a span of 6 bases.

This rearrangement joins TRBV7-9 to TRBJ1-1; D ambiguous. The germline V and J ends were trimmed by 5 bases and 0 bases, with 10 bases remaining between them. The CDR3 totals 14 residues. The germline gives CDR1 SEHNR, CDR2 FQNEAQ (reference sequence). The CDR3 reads CASSPHSLNTEAFF. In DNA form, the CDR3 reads TGTGCCAGCAGCCCTCACAGTTTGAACACTGAAGCTTTCTTT.

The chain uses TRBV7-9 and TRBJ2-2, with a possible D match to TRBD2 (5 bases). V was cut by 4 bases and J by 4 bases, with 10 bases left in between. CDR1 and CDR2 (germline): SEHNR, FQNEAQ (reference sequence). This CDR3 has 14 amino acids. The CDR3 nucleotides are TGTGCCAGCAGCTCCCGTGAGGGCACCGGGGAGCTGTTTTTT. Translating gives CASSSREGTGELFF.

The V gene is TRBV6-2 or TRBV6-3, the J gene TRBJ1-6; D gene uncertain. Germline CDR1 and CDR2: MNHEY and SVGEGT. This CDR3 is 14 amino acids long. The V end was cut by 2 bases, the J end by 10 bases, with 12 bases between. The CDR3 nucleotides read TGTGCCAGCAGTTACCCGGAGGGCAGGTCACCCCTCCACTTT. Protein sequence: CASSYPEGRSPLHF.

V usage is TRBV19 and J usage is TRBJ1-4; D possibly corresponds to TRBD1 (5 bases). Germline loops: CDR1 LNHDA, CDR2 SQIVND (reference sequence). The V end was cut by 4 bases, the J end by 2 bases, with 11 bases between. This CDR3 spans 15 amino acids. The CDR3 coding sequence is TGTGCCAGTAGTACGGGCAGGGCTACTAATGAAAAACTGTTTTTT. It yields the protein CASSTGRATNEKLFF.

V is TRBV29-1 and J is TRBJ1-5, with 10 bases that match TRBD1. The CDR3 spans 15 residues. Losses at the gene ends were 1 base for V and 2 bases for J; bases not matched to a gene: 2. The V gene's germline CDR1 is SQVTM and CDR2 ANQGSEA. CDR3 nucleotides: TGCAGCGTTGAAGTCGGGACAGGGGGCAATCAGCCCCAGCATTTT. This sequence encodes CSVEVGTGGNQPQHF.

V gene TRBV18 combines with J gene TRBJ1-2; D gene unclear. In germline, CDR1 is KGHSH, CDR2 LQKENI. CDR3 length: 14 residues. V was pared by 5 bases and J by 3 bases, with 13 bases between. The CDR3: CASSSSREDYGYTF. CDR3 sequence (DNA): TGTGCCAGCTCATCGTCCCGGGAAGACTATGGCTACACCTTC.

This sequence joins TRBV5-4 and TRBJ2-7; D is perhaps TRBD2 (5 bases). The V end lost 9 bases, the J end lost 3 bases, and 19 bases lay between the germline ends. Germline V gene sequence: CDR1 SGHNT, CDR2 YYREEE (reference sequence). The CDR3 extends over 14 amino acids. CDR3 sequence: CATSVGSPNYEQYF. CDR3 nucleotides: TGTGCCACCTCGGTGGGGAGCCCTAACTACGAGCAGTACTTC.

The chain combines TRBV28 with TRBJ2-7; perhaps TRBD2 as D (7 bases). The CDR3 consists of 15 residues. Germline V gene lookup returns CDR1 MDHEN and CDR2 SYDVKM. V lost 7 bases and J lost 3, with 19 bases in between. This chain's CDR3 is CASTTVGGGGYEQYF. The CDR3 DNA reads TGTGCCAGCACCACCGTGGGGGGGGGCGGCTACGAGCAGTACTTC.

CDR3 sequence (DNA): TGCGCCAGCAGCCAAGAGGGGGACACGGGAAAGCCCCAGCATTTT. Residues: CASSQEGDTGKPQHF. J is TRBJ1-5 and V is TRBV4-1; D might be TRBD1 (6 bases). The V end lost 0 bases, the J end lost 8 bases, and 14 bases lay between the germline ends. CDR1 and CDR2 (germline): MGHRA, YSYEKL. This CDR3 region has 15 residues.

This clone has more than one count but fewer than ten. CDR3 sequence reads: CASSREAGRVNTEAFF. DNA of the CDR3: TGTGCCAGCAGCCGAGAGGCGGGACGAGTGAACACTGAAGCTTTCTTT. J is TRBJ1-1 and V is TRBV21-1. TRBV21-1 is a known pseudogene. The CDR3 runs to 16 residues.

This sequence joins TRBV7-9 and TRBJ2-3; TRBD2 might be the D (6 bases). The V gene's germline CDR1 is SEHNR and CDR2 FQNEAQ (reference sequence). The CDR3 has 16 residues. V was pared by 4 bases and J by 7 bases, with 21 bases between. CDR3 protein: CASSSISSGSKHTQYF. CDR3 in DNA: TGTGCCAGCAGCTCGATTAGTTCCGGGAGTAAGCATACGCAGTATTTT.

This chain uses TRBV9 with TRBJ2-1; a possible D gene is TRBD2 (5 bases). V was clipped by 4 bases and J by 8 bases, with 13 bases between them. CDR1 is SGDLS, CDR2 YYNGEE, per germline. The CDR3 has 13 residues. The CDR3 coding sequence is TGTGCCAGCAGCCCTCTAAGGCGGGATGAGCAGTTCTTC. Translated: CASSPLRRDEQFF.

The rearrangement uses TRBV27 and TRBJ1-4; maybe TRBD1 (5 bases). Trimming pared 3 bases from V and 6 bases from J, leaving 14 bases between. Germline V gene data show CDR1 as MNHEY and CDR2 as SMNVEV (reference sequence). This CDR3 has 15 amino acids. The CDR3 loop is CASSFSGGGDEKLFF. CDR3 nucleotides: TGTGCCAGCAGTTTCTCGGGGGGAGGAGATGAAAAACTGTTTTTT.

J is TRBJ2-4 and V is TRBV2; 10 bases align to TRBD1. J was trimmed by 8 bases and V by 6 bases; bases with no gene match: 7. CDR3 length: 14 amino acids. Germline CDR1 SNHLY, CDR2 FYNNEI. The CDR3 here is CASSQDRGRDIQYF. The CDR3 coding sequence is TGTGCCAGCAGCCAGGACAGGGGGAGGGACATTCAGTACTTC. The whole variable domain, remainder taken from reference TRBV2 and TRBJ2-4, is EPEVTQTPSHQVTQMGQEVILRCVPISNHLYFYWYRQILGQKVEFLVSFYNNEISEKSEIFDDQFSVERPDGSNFTLKIRSTKLEDSAMYFCASSQDRGRDIQYFGAGTRLSVL.

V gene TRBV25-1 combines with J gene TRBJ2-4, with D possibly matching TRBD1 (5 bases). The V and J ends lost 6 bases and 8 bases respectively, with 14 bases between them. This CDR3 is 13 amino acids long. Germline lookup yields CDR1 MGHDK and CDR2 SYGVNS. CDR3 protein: CASRKGDRDIQYF. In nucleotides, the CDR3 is TGTGCCAGCAGGAAAGGGGATAGGGACATTCAGTACTTC.

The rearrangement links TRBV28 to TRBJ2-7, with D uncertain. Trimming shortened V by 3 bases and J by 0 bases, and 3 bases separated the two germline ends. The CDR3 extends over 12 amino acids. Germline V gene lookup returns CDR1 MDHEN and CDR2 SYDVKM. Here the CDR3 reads CASSFSSYEQYF. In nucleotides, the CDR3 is TGTGCCAGCAGTTTCAGCTCCTACGAGCAGTACTTC.

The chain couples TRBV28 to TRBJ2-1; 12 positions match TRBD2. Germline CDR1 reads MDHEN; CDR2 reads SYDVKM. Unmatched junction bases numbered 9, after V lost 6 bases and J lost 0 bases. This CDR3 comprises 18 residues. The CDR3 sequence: CASRLGLAGGSSYNEQFF. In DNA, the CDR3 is TGTGCCAGCAGATTGGGACTAGCGGGCGGAAGCTCCTACAATGAGCAGTTCTTC.